This T cell receptor beta chain was observed in a study of blood T cell repertoires in COVID-19. Clones were read by immunoSEQ multiplex PCR, and TCRdb kept only the in-frame ones, dropping some. The sample holds about 190,000 clones, more than 70% seen once. Germline V gene lookup returns CDR1 MNHEY and CDR2 SMNVEV (reference sequence). The CDR3 has 13 amino acids. The ends were cut back, 3 bases at V and 7 bases at J, with 10 bases in the middle. The TCR was taken from a woman in her 30s who had recovered from COVID-19. The sequenced material came from PBMCs or T cells enriched from blood (not recorded which). The chain combines TRBV27 with TRBJ2-1; D call uncertain. The CDR3 loop is CASSFGSVNEQFF. CDR3 DNA: TGTGCCAGCAGTTTCGGGTCTGTTAATGAGCAGTTCTTC.